The sequence of this T cell receptor (beta chain) was determined in a study of control samples from healthy donors and cancer patients. Assay: immunoSEQ multiplex PCR; the TCRdb copy retains only in-frame clones and omits some. This sample has about 51,000 clones, with over 85% found just once. The CDR3 has 15 amino acids. Germline CDR1 reads SGHTA; CDR2 reads FQGNSA. Trimming shortened V by 1 base and J by 6 bases, and 10 bases separated the two germline ends. The sequenced sample was PBMCs. This clonotype was obtained from a man aged 40-49 years with colorectal cancer. This chain uses TRBV7-2 with TRBJ1-6; D possibly corresponds to TRBD1 (6 bases). The CDR3 nucleotides read TGTGCCAGCAGCTTAGACAGGGCGAGTAATTCACCCCTCCACTTT. Translated: CASSLDRASNSPLHF.